This T cell receptor (beta chain) came from a study of T cell repertoires in cytomegalovirus infection. Study-level information: Both a matching HLA type and CMV infection were indicated by public TCR beta signatures. Study results and caveats: Identification of carriers of CMV plus the relevant HLA was achieved through cumulative public TCR beta family frequency.

The CDR3 length is 16 residues. The ends were cut back, 5 bases at V and 4 bases at J, with 19 bases in the middle. Germline CDR1 SGHTA, CDR2 FQGNSA. One entry per CDR3 protein, called by TCRdb with MiXCR from the reads. The sample contains about 360,000 distinct CDR3 sequences, 15% to 20% of which appear only once. At least ten counts were recorded for this clonotype. The antigen remains undetermined. The sample taken for sequencing was PBMCs. The clonotype comes from a human donor in good health (CMV status not recorded). Some clones in this sample may be carry-over from other donors' samples. The chain employs TRBV7-2 and TRBJ2-3; D possibly uses TRBD1 or TRBD2 (5 bases each). In nucleotides, the CDR3 is TGTGCCAGCAGCAGCGGACCAGTGGGGACGGCAGATACGCAGTATTTT. Its protein product is CASSSGPVGTADTQYF.